This T cell receptor beta chain was profiled in a study of cytomegalovirus exposure and HLA in healthy donors. The overall study: Around 78 million unique TCRs, all from HLA-typed donors, were included in an early release of the data. Study-level findings and limits: Most of the CMV-associated TCR beta chains (in a later analysis) appeared to be HLA-restricted. In a later analysis, TCR beta V- and J-gene trimming showed a link to a missense DCLRE1C variant. Differences between HLA loci emerged in a later analysis of TCR association rates, with DRB1 most and HLA-C fewest.

Germline V gene data show CDR1 as SGHVS and CDR2 as FQNEAQ. The CDR3 totals 15 residues. V gave up 8 bases and J gave up 7 bases; unmatched junction bases: 7. Worth noting for this clone: The target antigen is unknown.

Primers included in the PCR were 60 Vbeta and 13 Jbeta primers. Profiling relied on immunoSEQ multiplex PCR, and the TCRdb table lists in-frame clones only, not all of them. The sample holds under 200,000 clones; 87% are singletons and the top ten take about 0.85%. Sequencing was carried out using PBMCs. J is TRBJ1-6 and V is TRBV7-8; 11 bases map to TRBD1. The clonotype was recovered from a woman aged 25 to 39 in good health and CMV-seronegative. In DNA, the CDR3 is TGTGCCAGCGCATGGGGGGACAGGGGGAATTCACCCCTCCACTTT. Its protein product is CASAWGDRGNSPLHF.